This T cell receptor beta chain was identified in a study of CD8+ T cells in alopecia areata. Study findings and constraints: TCR sharing was clearer in mice than between patients, perhaps partly owing to patient HLA diversity. Resident alphabeta T cells of normal skin are also sequenced in scalp samples.

Extraction of RNA preceded its reverse transcription into cDNA, which served as the sequencing template. The repertoire was sequenced with immunoSEQ multiplex PCR; TCRdb's copy has only in-frame clones and lacks some. The sample includes approximately 34,000 clones, approximately 60% of them seen just once. The CDR3 runs 16 residues. With 2 bases removed from V and 0 bases from J, the gap between germline ends came to 14 bases. Germline V gives CDR1 SQVTM, CDR2 ANQGSEA. This clone was seen only a few times. Its specificity is not known. Researchers gathered lesional scalp punch biopsies and peripheral blood from patients with alopecia areata. Investigators sorted PBMCs to obtain both CD4+ and CD8+ T cells.

The genes are TRBV29-1 and TRBJ2-1; D is ambiguous. Source material: NKG2D-high CD8+ T cells sorted from blood. This clonotype originated in a human donor with alopecia areata. CDR3 in amino acids: CSVETLASSSYNEQFF. CDR3 bases: TGCAGCGTTGAAACCCTCGCGTCTAGCTCCTACAATGAGCAGTTCTTC.